What follows is one T cell receptor (beta chain) and its context. No antigen is known for it. The V and J ends lost 6 bases and 2 bases respectively, with 11 bases between them. There are 12 residues in the CDR3. Germline V gene lookup returns CDR1 DFQATT and CDR2 SNEGSKA (reference sequence). This record comes from a study of identical twins. Study results and limitations: The same donors were not followed; conclusions instead depended on cross-sectional statistical analysis. Out-of-frame TCR alpha sharing observed in monozygotic twins exceeded model estimates. Abundant beta clonotypes from cord blood bore fewer insertions; memory repertoires lacked this pattern.

Addition of a universal primer site occurred through template switching, and cDNA carried unique molecular identifiers. TCRdb reprocessed the 5' RACE reads with MiXCR, giving one entry per CDR3 protein. The sample gives 1.5 million to 2 million distinct CDR3 sequences, around 33% of which show up once; approximately 0.29% is in the top ten. Sequencing input: cord blood. The chain employs TRBV20-1 and TRBJ2-7; no reliable D call. The receptor was isolated from a newborn girl in good health. CDR3 DNA sequence: TGCAGTGCCTTCGGTGGTACCTACGAGCAGTACTTC. As protein: CSAFGGTYEQYF.